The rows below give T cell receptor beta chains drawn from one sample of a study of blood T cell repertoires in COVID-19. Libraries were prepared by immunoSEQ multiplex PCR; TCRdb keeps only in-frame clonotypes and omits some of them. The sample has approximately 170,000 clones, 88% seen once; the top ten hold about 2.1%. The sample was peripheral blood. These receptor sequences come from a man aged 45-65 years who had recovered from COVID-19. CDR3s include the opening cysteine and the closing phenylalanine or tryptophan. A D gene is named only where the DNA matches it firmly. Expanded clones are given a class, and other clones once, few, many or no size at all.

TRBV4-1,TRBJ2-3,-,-,CASSQDFTGSSTDTQYF,TGCGCCAGCAGCCAAGATTTTACAGGGTCAAGCACAGATACGCAGTATTTT
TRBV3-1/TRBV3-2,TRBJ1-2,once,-,CASSQGAGVHGYTF,TGTGCCAGCAGCCAAGGGGCAGGGGTACATGGCTACACCTTC
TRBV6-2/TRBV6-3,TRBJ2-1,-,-,CASSDQTAKTYNEQFF,TGTGCCAGCAGCGACCAGACAGCGAAGACGTACAATGAGCAGTTCTTC
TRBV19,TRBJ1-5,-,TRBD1,CASTDRASNQPQHF,TGTGCCAGTACCGACAGGGCGAGCAATCAGCCCCAGCATTTT
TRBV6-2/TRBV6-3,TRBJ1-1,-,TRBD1,CASSLRDRGRDTEAFF,TGTGCCAGCAGCCTCCGGGACAGGGGTCGGGACACTGAAGCTTTCTTT
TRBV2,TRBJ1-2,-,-,CASSPIGSTVSWGYTF,TGTGCCAGCAGCCCCATTGGTTCTACGGTTTCATGGGGCTACACCTTC
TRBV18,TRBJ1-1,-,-,CASSPLGRGRTEAFF,TGTGCCAGCTCACCTTTAGGCAGGGGACGCACTGAAGCTTTCTTT
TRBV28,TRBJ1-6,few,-,CASSFPGTGTNSPLHF,TGTGCCAGCAGTTTTCCCGGGACGGGGACAAATTCACCCCTCCACTTT
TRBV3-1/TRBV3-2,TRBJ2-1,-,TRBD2,CASSQGEDRGHWTSGSFGNEQFF,TGTGCCAGCAGCCAAGGTGAGGACAGGGGCCACTGGACTAGCGGGAGCTTCGGAAATGAGCAGTTCTTC
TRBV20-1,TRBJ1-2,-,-,CSARDQGGYTF,TGCAGTGCTAGGGACCAGGGAGGCTACACCTTC
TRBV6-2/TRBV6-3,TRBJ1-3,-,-,CASSYSRLSGNTIYF,TGTGCCAGCAGTTACTCAAGACTCTCCGGAAACACCATATATTTT
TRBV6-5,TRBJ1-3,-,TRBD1,CASSSDRGSGNTIYF,TGTGCCAGCAGTTCGGACAGGGGTAGTGGAAACACCATATATTTT
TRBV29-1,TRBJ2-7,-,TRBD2,CSVAWGGSSYEQYF,TGCAGCGTTGCCTGGGGGGGTTCTTCCTACGAGCAGTACTTC
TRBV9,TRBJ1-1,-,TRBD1,CASSSQGVGTEAFF,TGTGCCAGCAGCTCCCAGGGGGTGGGCACTGAAGCTTTCTTT
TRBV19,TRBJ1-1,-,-,CASSIGAGRSGIEAFF,TGTGCCAGTAGTATAGGAGCCGGACGGAGCGGAATTGAAGCTTTCTTT
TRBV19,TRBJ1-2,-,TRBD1,CASSGKGQGVLGYTF,TGTGCCAGTAGTGGAAAGGGACAGGGGGTACTCGGCTACACCTTC
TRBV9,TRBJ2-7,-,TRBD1,CASSATGTHEQYF,TGTGCCAGCAGCGCGACAGGGACCCACGAGCAGTACTTC
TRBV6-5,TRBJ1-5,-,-,CASGGARDNQPQHF,TGTGCCAGCGGAGGGGCGCGGGACAATCAGCCCCAGCATTTT
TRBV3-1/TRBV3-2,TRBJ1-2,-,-,CASSRLTVASNYGYTF,TGTGCCAGCAGCCGACTCACGGTGGCTTCTAACTATGGCTACACCTTC
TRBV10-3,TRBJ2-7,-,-,CAISEAPDRPSYEQYF,TGTGCCATCAGTGAAGCCCCTGACAGGCCCTCCTACGAGCAGTACTTC
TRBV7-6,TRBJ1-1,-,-,CASSLGGRGTEAFF,TGTGCCAGCAGCTTAGGAGGGAGGGGAACTGAAGCTTTCTTT
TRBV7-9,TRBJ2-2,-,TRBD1,CASSLAGQGSSGELFF,TGTGCCAGCAGCTTAGCGGGACAGGGTAGCTCCGGGGAGCTGTTTTTT